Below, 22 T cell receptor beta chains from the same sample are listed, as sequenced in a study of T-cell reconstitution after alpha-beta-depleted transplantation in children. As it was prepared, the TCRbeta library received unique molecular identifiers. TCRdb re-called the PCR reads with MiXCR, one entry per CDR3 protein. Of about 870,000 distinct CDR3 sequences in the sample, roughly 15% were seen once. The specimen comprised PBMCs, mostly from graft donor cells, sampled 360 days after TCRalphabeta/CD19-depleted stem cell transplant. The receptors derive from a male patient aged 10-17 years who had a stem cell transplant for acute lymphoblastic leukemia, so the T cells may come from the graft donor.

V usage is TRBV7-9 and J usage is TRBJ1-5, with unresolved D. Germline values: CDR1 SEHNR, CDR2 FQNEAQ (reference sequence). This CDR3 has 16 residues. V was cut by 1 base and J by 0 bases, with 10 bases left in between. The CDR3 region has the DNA TGTGCCAGCAGCTTAGGACGTCCGAATAGCAATCAGCCCCAGCATTTT. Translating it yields CASSLGRPNSNQPQHF.

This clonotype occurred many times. The CDR3 region has the DNA TGTGCCAGCAGCCCCTACCAGTGGAACACCGGGGAGCTGTTTTTT. This translates into CASSPYQWNTGELFF. The V gene is TRBV11-2, the J gene TRBJ2-2; D uncertain. This CDR3 contains 15 residues. CDR1 SGHAT and CDR2 FQNNGV come from the germline V gene. Between the trimmed V and J ends, which lost 5 bases and 1 base, there was a span of 11 bases.

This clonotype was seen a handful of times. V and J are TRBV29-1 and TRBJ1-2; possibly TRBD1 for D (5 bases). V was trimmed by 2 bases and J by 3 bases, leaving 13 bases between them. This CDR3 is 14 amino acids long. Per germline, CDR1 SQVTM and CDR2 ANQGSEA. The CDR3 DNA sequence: TGCAGCGTTGAAAGCCCCGGGACGCACTATGGCTACACCTTC. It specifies CSVESPGTHYGYTF.

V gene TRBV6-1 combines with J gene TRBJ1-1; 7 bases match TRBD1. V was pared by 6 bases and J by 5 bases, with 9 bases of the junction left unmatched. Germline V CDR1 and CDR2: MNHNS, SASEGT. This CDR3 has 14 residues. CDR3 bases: TGTGCCAGCAGGTCACAGGGGTTTGGGACTGAAGCTTTCTTT. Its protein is CASRSQGFGTEAFF.

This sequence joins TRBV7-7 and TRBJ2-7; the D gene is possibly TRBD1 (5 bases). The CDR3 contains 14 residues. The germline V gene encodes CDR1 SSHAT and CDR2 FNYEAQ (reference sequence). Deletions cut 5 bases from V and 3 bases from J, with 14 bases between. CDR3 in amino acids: CASSPHRQFYEQYF. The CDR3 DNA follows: TGTGCCAGCAGCCCACACCGACAGTTCTACGAGCAGTACTTC.

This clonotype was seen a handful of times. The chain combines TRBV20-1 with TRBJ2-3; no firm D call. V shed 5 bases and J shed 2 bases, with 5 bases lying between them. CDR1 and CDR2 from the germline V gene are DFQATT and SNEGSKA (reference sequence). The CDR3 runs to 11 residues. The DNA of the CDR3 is TGCAGTGCTGAATACACAGATACGCAGTATTTT. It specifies CSAEYTDTQYF.

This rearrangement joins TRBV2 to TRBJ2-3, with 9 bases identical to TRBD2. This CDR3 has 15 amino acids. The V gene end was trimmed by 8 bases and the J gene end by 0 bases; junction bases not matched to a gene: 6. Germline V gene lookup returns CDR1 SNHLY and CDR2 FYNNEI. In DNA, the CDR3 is TGTGCCAGCGGCCGTACTAGCGGGAGCACAGATACGCAGTATTTT. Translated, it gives CASGRTSGSTDTQYF.

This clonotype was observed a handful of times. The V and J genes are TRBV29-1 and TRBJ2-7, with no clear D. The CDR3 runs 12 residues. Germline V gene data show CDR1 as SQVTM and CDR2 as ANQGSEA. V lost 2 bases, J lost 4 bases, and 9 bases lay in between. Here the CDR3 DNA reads TGCAGCGTTGAAAGAGACCCATACGAGCAGTACTTC. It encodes CSVERDPYEQYF.

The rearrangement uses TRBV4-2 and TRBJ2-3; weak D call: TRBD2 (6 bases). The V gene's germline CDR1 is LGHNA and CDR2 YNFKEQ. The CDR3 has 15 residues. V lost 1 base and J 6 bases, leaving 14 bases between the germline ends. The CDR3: CASSQGHGGADTQYF. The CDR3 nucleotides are TGTGCCAGCAGCCAAGGTCATGGAGGGGCGGATACGCAGTATTTT.

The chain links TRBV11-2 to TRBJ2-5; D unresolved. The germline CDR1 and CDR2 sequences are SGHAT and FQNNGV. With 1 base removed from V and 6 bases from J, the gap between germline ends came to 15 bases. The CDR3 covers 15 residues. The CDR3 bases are TGTGCCAGCAGCTTAGTCTCTCCGCGTTCGAAGACCCAGTACTTC. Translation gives CASSLVSPRSKTQYF.

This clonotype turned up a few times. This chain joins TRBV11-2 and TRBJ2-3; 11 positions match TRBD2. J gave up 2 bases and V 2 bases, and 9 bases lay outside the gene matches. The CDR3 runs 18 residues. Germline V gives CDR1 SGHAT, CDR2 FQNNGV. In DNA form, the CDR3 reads TGTGCCAGCAGCTTACCTCCCTCGACTAGCGGGAACACAGATACGCAGTATTTT. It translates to CASSLPPSTSGNTDTQYF.

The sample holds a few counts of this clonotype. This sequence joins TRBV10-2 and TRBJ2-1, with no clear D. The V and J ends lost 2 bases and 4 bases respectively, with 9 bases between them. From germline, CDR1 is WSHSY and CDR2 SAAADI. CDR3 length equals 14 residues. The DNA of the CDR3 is TGCGCCAGCAGTGAGAACGGGTTGTACAATGAGCAGTTCTTC. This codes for CASSENGLYNEQFF.

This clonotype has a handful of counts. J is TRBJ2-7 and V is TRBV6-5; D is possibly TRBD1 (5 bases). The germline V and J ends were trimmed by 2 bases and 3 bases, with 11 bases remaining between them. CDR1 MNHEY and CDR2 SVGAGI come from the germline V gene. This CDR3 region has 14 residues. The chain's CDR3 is CASSYGAGIYEQYF. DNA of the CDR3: TGTGCCAGCAGTTACGGGGCAGGGATCTACGAGCAGTACTTC.

The CDR3: CAWSTGPNTEAFF. The CDR3 bases are TGTGCCTGGAGTACAGGACCGAACACTGAAGCTTTCTTT. This rearrangement joins TRBV30 to TRBJ1-1; D perhaps matches TRBD1 (5 bases). CDR3 length: 13 amino acids. From germline, CDR1 is GTSNPN and CDR2 SVGIG (reference sequence). The V end lost 2 bases, the J end lost 1 base, and 8 bases lay between the germline ends. Together with reference TRBV30 and TRBJ1-1, the CDR3 gives the full variable domain: SQTIHQWPATLVQPVGSPLSLECTVEGTSNPNLYWYRQAAGRGLQLLFYSVGIGQISSEVPQNLSASRPQDRQFILSSKKLLLSDSGFYLCAWSTGPNTEAFFGQGTRLTVV.

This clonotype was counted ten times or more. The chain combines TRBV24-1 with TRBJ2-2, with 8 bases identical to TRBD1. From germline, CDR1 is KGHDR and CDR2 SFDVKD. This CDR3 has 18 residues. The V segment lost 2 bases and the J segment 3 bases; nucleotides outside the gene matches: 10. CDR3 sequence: CATSDSTGATPYTGELFF. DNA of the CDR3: TGTGCCACCAGTGATTCGACAGGGGCGACCCCTTACACCGGGGAGCTGTTTTTT.

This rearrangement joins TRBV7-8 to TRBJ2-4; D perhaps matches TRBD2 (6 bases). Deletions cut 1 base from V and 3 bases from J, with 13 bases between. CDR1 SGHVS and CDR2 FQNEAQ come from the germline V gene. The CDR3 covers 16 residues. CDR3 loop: CASSLVSGVGKNIQYF. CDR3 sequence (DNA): TGTGCCAGCAGCTTAGTATCGGGAGTCGGCAAAAACATTCAGTACTTC.

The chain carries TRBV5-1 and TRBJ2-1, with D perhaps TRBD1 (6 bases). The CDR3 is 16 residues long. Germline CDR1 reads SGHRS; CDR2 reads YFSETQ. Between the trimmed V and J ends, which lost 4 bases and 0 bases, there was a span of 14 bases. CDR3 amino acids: CASSLWGPSSYNEQFF. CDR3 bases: TGCGCCAGCAGCCTCTGGGGGCCCAGCTCCTACAATGAGCAGTTCTTC.

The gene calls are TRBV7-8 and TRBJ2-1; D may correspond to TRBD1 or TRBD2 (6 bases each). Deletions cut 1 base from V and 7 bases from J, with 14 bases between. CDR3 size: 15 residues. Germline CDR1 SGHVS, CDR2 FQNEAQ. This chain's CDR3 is CASSLVDRGGNEQFF. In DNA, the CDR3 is TGTGCCAGCAGCTTAGTGGACAGAGGGGGGAATGAGCAGTTCTTC.

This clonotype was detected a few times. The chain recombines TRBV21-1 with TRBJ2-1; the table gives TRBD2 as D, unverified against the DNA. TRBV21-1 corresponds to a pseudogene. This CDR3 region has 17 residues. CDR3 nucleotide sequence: TGTGCCAGCAGAGTGGGGCGGGAGGCATCCTCCTACAATGAGCAGTTCTTC. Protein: CASRVGREASSYNEQFF.

The CDR3 region is CATSRETGRAYNEQFF. The CDR3 nucleotides are TGTGCCACCAGCAGAGAAACCGGGAGGGCCTACAATGAGCAGTTCTTC. The chain recombines TRBV15 with TRBJ2-1; 8 nucleotides line up with TRBD2. The germline V gene has CDR1 LNHNV and CDR2 YYDKDF (reference sequence). V dropped 0 bases and J dropped 2; count of bases not matched to a gene: 3. This CDR3 has 16 amino acids.

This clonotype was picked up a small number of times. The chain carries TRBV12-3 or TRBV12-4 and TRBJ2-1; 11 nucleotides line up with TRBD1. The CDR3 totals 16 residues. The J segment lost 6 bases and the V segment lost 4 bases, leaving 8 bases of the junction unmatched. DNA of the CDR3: TGTGCCAGCAGTTCCCCCCCGGGACAGGGGGGCAATGAGCAGTTCTTC. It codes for CASSSPPGQGGNEQFF.

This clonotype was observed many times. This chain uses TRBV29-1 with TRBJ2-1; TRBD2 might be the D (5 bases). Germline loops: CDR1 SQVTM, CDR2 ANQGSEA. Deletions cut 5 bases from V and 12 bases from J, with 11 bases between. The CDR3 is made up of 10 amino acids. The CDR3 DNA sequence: TGCAGCGTTTTTGGACTTGGGCAGTTCTTC. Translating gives CSVFGLGQFF.